This is a list of T cell receptor beta chains from one sample in a study of CD8+CD57+ T cells in acquired aplastic anemia. MiXCR was run by TCRdb on the reads, yielding one entry per CDR3 protein. This table has roughly 420,000 distinct CDR3 sequences, 65% to 80% appearing once. Sequenced input: sorted CD4+, CD8+, or CD8+CD57+ T cells (not recorded which) from PBMCs. The receptors here all came from a human donor in good health, serving as a control. The CDR3 runs from the conserved cysteine through the conserved F or W.

v_gene: TRBV7-3; len: 16; j_gene: TRBJ2-1; CDR3aa: CASSQVVGGGSNEQFF
v_gene: TRBV2; len: 15; j_gene: TRBJ2-1; CDR3aa: CASIPGQGAYNEQFF
v_gene: TRBV5-8; len: 12; j_gene: TRBJ2-5; CDR3aa: CASFSTGETQYF
v_gene: TRBV13; len: 15; j_gene: TRBJ2-7; CDR3aa: CASSLGSGSSYEQYF
v_gene: TRBV5-4; len: 11; j_gene: TRBJ2-7; CDR3aa: CASQGAYEQYF
v_gene: TRBV7-2; len: 14; j_gene: TRBJ2-2; CDR3aa: CASRGERGTGELFF
v_gene: TRBV20-1; len: 12; j_gene: TRBJ1-6; CDR3aa: CSARVNRDTVHF
v_gene: TRBV15; len: 15; j_gene: TRBJ2-1; CDR3aa: CATSRDSESYNEQFF
v_gene: TRBV2; len: 14; j_gene: TRBJ1-3; CDR3aa: CASSLEAGANTIFF
v_gene: TRBV2; len: 15; j_gene: TRBJ1-5; CDR3aa: CASSLTTRPGQPQLF
v_gene: TRBV5-1; len: 14; j_gene: TRBJ1-5; CDR3aa: CASSSTGMNTPQHF
v_gene: TRBV5-8; len: 19; j_gene: TRBJ1-4; CDR3aa: CASSSGTGPQRGISEKLFF
v_gene: TRBV7-2; len: 13; j_gene: TRBJ2-7; CDR3aa: CASSVTRNYQQYF
v_gene: TRBV20-1; len: 12; j_gene: TRBJ1-2; CDR3aa: CSAVQGKDGYTF